These 7 T cell receptor beta chains came from one sample sequenced in a study of blood T cell repertoires in COVID-19. Libraries were prepared by immunoSEQ multiplex PCR; TCRdb keeps only in-frame clonotypes and omits some of them. The sample holds roughly 120,000 clones, 90% seen once. What was sequenced was peripheral blood. These receptors were collected from a woman in her sixties or seventies with COVID-19, enrolled during active disease.

This chain connects TRBV3-1 (or the pseudogene TRBV3-2) to TRBJ1-3; D remains unclear. CDR3 size: 15 residues. The V end lost 3 bases, the J end lost 0 bases, and 9 bases lay between the germline ends. Germline V gene sequence: CDR1 LGHDT, CDR2 YNNKEL (reference sequence). The CDR3 bases are TGTGCCAGCAGCCAGAATGGGCGCTCTGGAAACACCATATATTTT. Amino acids: CASSQNGRSGNTIYF.

The chain couples TRBV3-1 (or the pseudogene TRBV3-2) to TRBJ1-3, with D maybe TRBD1 (6 bases). Trimming removed 4 bases at V and 0 bases at J, with 13 bases between. The CDR3 is made up of 16 amino acids. CDR1 is LGHDT and CDR2 is YNNKEL in the germline V gene (reference sequence). The CDR3 here is CASSLRTDRSGNTIYF. The CDR3 DNA reads as TGTGCCAGCAGCCTCCGGACAGACCGCTCTGGAAACACCATATATTTT.

The chain combines TRBV23-1 with TRBJ2-7; D perhaps matches TRBD1 (6 bases). TRBV23-1 is noted as an ORF with a role that remains uncertain. V gave up 3 bases and J gave up 3 bases, with 15 bases separating them. This CDR3 has 15 amino acids. CDR3 DNA: TGCGCCAGCAGTCATGTCGGGACATTGATCTACGAGCAGTACTTC. Translation: CASSHVGTLIYEQYF.

The chain carries TRBV7-9 and TRBJ1-5; D may be TRBD1 (5 bases). The CDR3 covers 15 residues. The germline V gene has CDR1 SEHNR and CDR2 FQNEAQ (reference sequence). V was cut by 5 bases and J by 0 bases, with 11 bases left in between. The CDR3 sequence is CASSRTSFSNQPQHF. The CDR3 region has the DNA TGTGCCAGCAGCCGGACAAGTTTTAGCAATCAGCCCCAGCATTTT.

CDR3 nucleotide sequence: TGTGCCAGCAGCACCGGGACTAGCGGGGGGTTCAGGCACAATGAGCAGTTCTTC. Amino acids: CASSTGTSGGFRHNEQFF. The chain is built from TRBV13 and TRBJ2-1, with TRBD2 matching 15 bases. The germline CDR1 and CDR2 sequences are PRHDT and FYEKMQ (reference sequence). V shed 5 bases, J shed 5 bases, and the junction held 10 bases outside the gene matches. This CDR3 spans 18 amino acids. The full variable domain, with the rest looked up from reference TRBV13 and TRBJ2-1, is AAGVIQSPRHLIKEKRETATLKCYPIPRHDTVYWYQQGPGQDPQFLISFYEKMQSDKGSIPDRFSAQQFSDYHSELNMSSLELGDSALYFCASSTGTSGGFRHNEQFFGPGTRLTVL.

The chain couples TRBV5-6 to TRBJ2-3, with D perhaps TRBD1 (6 bases). Between the trimmed V and J ends, which lost 0 bases and 6 bases, there was a span of 11 bases. CDR1 is SGHDT, CDR2 YYEEEE, per germline. This CDR3 is built from 14 residues. CDR3 DNA: TGTGCCAGCAGCTTGGCAGGGGCAGGCGATACGCAGTATTTT. It is translated as CASSLAGAGDTQYF.

DNA for the CDR3: TGTGCCAGCAGCGAGACAGGGGCAACTAATGAAAAACTGTTTTTT. Amino acid sequence: CASSETGATNEKLFF. The gene calls are TRBV9 and TRBJ1-4; 8 bases map to TRBD1. Germline V gene sequence: CDR1 SGDLS, CDR2 YYNGEE. CDR3 length equals 15 residues. The junction had 1 base not matched to a gene; V was cut back by 3 bases and J by 0 bases.